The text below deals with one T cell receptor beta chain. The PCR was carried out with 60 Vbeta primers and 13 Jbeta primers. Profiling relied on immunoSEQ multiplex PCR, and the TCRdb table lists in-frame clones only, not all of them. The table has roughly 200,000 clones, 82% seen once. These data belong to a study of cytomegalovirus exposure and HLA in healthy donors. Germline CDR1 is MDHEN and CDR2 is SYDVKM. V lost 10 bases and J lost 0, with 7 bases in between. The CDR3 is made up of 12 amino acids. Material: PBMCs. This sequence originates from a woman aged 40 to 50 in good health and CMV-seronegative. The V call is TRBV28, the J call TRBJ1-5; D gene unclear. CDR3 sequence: CATRLSNQPQHF. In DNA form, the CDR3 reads TGTGCCACCAGACTTAGCAATCAGCCCCAGCATTTT.